The 11 T cell receptor beta chains below come from one sample, sequenced in a study of cytomegalovirus exposure and HLA in healthy donors. The PCR ran on 60 Vbeta and 13 Jbeta primers. Measured with immunoSEQ multiplex PCR; TCRdb has only the in-frame clones, and not every one. The sample records about 150,000 clones, over 70% being singletons. The sequenced material came from PBMCs. The receptor set was obtained from a man between 25 and 39 years old in good health and CMV-seropositive.

This clone came up once. The V gene is TRBV27, the J gene TRBJ2-5; TRBD1 aligns across 9 bases. This CDR3 has 16 amino acids. V gave up 4 bases and J gave up 4 bases; unmatched junction bases: 10. Germline values: CDR1 MNHEY, CDR2 SMNVEV (reference sequence). The CDR3 here is CASSSGDRVGGETQYF. CDR3 DNA sequence: TGTGCCAGCAGTTCGGGGGACAGGGTAGGAGGAGAGACCCAGTACTTC.

The genes are TRBV6-1 and TRBJ1-2, with D unresolved. This CDR3 contains 17 residues. Germline V gene sequence: CDR1 MNHNS, CDR2 SASEGT. With 3 bases removed from V and 4 bases from J, the gap between germline ends came to 21 bases. For the CDR3, the DNA is TGTGCCAGCAGTGAGAAAGTATGGAGGGCCGACCTCTATGGCTACACCTTC. Encoded protein: CASSEKVWRADLYGYTF.

The chain uses TRBV28 and TRBJ1-5; 7 nucleotides agree with TRBD1. Per the germline V gene, CDR1 is MDHEN and CDR2 is SYDVKM. With 3 bases clipped from V and 7 bases from J, the junction kept 6 bases outside the gene matches. The CDR3 contains 14 residues. CDR3 bases: TGTGCCAGCAGTTTCCCGACAGGGCGGCAGCCCCAGCATTTT. Amino acids: CASSFPTGRQPQHF.

The chain couples TRBV19 to TRBJ2-1; possibly TRBD2 for D (5 bases). Germline loops: CDR1 LNHDA, CDR2 SQIVND (reference sequence). CDR3 size: 16 residues. The ends were cut back, 5 bases at V and 5 bases at J, with 19 bases in the middle. The DNA of the CDR3 is TGTGCCAGTAGTGGTCCCCTAGCTAGGATGAACAATGAGCAGTTCTTC. Its protein product is CASSGPLARMNNEQFF.

The chain links TRBV9 to TRBJ1-4; no reliable D call. CDR1 SGDLS and CDR2 YYNGEE come from the germline V gene. The CDR3 has 15 residues. The V end was cut by 3 bases, the J end by 6 bases, with 15 bases between. The DNA for the CDR3 is TGTGCCAGCAGCGCCCGGCCTGGCGGGGATGAAAAACTGTTTTTT. Its protein is CASSARPGGDEKLFF.

The chain uses TRBV29-1 and TRBJ2-3, with 9 nucleotides matching TRBD2. The germline CDR1 and CDR2 sequences are SQVTM and ANQGSEA. The CDR3 runs to 16 residues. The ends lost 3 bases at V and 4 bases at J; junction bases unmatched: 11. CDR3 coding DNA: TGCAGCGTTGAGGGTGGGCGGGAGGGCTTATCAGATACGCAGTATTTT. Residues: CSVEGGREGLSDTQYF.

The sample holds a few counts of this clone. The chain combines TRBV5-6 with TRBJ2-1, with 8 positions matching TRBD2. V was pared by 0 bases and J by 5 bases, with 1 base of the junction left unmatched. The germline V gene encodes CDR1 SGHDT and CDR2 YYEEEE. This CDR3 is built from 14 residues. CDR3 region: CASSLVAGNNEQFF. The CDR3, as DNA: TGTGCCAGCAGCTTGGTAGCGGGAAACAATGAGCAGTTCTTC.

The rearrangement links TRBV29-1 to TRBJ2-3; 7 bases agree with TRBD2. Germline V gene lookup returns CDR1 SQVTM and CDR2 ANQGSEA. The CDR3 runs to 14 residues. Trimming took 4 bases from V and 5 from J; bases not matched to a gene: 9. The CDR3 DNA is TGCAGCGTTGGCTTGGGAGGGCTCATAGATACGCAGTATTTT. Its protein is CSVGLGGLIDTQYF.

The chain has TRBV7-3 and TRBJ2-1; D ambiguous. CDR1 SGHTA and CDR2 FQGTGA come from the germline V gene. Trimming pared 1 base from V and 7 bases from J, leaving 8 bases between. CDR3 length: 13 amino acids. The CDR3 loop reads CASSLMGNNEQFF. The CDR3 nucleotides read TGTGCCAGCAGCTTAATGGGCAATAATGAGCAGTTCTTC.

This clone was counted only a few times. The chain links TRBV2 to TRBJ2-2; 11 bases are a match to TRBD2. This CDR3 spans 17 amino acids. Germline V gives CDR1 SNHLY, CDR2 FYNNEI. Unmatched junction bases numbered 6, after V lost 6 bases and J lost 0 bases. CDR3 in DNA: TGTGCCAGCAGCTACGGGACTAGCGGATCGAACACCGGGGAGCTGTTTTTT. This encodes CASSYGTSGSNTGELFF.

This clone has only one observation. The CDR3 protein is CASSLQGDEKLFF. The CDR3 nucleotides read TGTGCCAGCAGCCTACAGGGGGATGAAAAACTGTTTTTT. The rearrangement links TRBV7-9 to TRBJ1-4; TRBD1 aligns across 8 bases. This CDR3 has 13 residues. Looked up from germline, CDR1 is SEHNR and CDR2 is FQNEAQ (reference sequence). J lost 6 bases, V lost 5 bases, and 2 bases had no gene match.